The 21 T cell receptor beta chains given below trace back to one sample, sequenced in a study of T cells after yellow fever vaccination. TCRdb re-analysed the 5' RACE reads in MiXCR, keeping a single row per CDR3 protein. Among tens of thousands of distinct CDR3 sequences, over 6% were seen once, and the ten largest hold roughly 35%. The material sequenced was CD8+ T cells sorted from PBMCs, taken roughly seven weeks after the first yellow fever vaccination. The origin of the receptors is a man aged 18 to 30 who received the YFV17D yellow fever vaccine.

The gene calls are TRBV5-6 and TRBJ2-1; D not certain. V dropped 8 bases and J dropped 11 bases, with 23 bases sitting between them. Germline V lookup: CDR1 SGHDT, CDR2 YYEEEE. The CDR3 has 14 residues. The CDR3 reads CARGPGPITGQQFF. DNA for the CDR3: TGTGCCAGGGGCCCCGGGCCAATTACGGGTCAGCAGTTCTTC.

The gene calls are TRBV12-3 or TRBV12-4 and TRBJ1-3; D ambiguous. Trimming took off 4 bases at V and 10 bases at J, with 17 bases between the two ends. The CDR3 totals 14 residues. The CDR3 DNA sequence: TGTGCCAGCAGTTCGCGGGCAGCTCAGCCGACCATATATTTT. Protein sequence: CASSSRAAQPTIYF.

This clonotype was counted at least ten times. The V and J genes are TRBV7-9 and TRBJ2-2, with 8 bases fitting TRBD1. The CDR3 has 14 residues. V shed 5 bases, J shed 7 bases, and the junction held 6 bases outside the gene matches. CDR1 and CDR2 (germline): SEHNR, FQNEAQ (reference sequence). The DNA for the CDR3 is TGTGCCAGCAGCGATCGACAGGGGAGCGGGGAGCTGTTTTTT. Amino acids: CASSDRQGSGELFF.

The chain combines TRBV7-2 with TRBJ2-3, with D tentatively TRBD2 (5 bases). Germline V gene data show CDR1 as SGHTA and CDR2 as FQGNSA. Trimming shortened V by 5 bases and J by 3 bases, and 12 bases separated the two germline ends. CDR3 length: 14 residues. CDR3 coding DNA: TGTGCCAGCAGCCCTGGAGGTATGACAGATACGCAGTATTTT. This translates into CASSPGGMTDTQYF.

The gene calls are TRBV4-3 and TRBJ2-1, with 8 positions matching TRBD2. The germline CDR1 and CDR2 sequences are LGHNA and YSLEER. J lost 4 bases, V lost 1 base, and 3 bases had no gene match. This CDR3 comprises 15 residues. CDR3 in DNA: TGCGCCAGCAGCCAAGGTGCGGGGGGATACAATGAGCAGTTCTTC. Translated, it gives CASSQGAGGYNEQFF.

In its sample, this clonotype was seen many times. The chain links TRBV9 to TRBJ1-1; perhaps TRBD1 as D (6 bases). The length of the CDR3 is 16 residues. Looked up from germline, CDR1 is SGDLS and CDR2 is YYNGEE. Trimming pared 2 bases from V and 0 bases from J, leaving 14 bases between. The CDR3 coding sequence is TGTGCCAGCAGCGTCCACAGGGCTAACATGAACACTGAAGCTTTCTTT. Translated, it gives CASSVHRANMNTEAFF.

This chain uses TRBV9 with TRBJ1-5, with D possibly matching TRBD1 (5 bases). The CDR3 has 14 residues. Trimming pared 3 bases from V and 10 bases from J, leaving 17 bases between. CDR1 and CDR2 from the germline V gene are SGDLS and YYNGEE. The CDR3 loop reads CASSGGDAPIPQHF. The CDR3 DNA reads TGTGCCAGCAGCGGGGGGGACGCCCCAATCCCCCAGCATTTT.

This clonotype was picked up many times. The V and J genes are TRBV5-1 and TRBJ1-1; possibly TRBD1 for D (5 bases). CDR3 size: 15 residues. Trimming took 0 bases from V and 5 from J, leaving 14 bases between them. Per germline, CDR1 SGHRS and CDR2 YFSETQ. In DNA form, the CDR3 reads TGCGCCAGCAGCTTGGCCCCGGGGGTTTGGACTGAAGCTTTCTTT. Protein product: CASSLAPGVWTEAFF.

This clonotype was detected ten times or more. The DNA for the CDR3 is TGCGCCAGCAGCTTGGTACAGGGAGGGGACTATGGCTACACCTTC. Its protein product is CASSLVQGGDYGYTF. The chain recombines TRBV5-1 with TRBJ1-2, with D tentatively TRBD1 (6 bases). Trimming left V 0 bases short and J 3 bases short, with 12 bases between. The CDR3 length is 15 residues. CDR1 SGHRS and CDR2 YFSETQ come from the germline V gene.

The CDR3 protein is CASSLHGGAYNEQFF. The CDR3 coding sequence is TGTGCCAGCAGCTTGCACGGGGGCGCCTACAATGAGCAGTTCTTC. The V and J genes are TRBV5-8 and TRBJ2-1; D is tentatively TRBD1 or TRBD2 (6 bases each). The V end lost 1 base, the J end lost 2 bases, and 10 bases lay between the germline ends. The CDR3 sequence is 15 residues long. Germline V gene sequence: CDR1 SGHTS, CDR2 YDEGEE. Full variable domain (remainder filled in from reference TRBV5-8 and TRBJ2-1): EAGVTQSPTHLIKTRGQQATLRCSPISGHTSVYWYQQALGLGLQFLLWYDEGEERNRGNFPPRFSGRQFPNYSSELNVNALELEDSALYLCASSLHGGAYNEQFFGPGTRLTVL.

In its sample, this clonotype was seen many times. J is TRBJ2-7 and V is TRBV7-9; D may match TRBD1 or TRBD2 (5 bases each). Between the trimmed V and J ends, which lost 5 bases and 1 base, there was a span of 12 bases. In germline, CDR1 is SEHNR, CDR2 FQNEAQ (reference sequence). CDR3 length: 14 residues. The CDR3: CASSHRGRSYEQYF. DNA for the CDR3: TGTGCCAGCAGCCACCGGGGACGTTCCTACGAGCAGTACTTC.

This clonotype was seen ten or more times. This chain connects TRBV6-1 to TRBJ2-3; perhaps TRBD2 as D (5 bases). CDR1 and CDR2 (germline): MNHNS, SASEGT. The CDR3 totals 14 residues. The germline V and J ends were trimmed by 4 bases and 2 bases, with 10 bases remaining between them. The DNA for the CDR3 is TGTGCCAGCAGTGCCGGGGTAAACACAGATACGCAGTATTTT. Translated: CASSAGVNTDTQYF.

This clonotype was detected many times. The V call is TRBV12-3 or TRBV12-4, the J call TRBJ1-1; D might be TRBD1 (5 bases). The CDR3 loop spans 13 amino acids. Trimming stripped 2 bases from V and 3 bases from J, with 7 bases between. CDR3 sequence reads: CASSLSGDTEAFF. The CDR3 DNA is TGTGCCAGCAGTTTATCGGGGGACACTGAAGCTTTCTTT.

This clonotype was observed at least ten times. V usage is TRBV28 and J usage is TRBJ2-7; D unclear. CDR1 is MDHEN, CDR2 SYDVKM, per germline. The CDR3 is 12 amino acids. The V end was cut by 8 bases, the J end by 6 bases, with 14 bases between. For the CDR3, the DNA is TGTGCCAGCGGGCTGGAGCTCTGCGAGCAGTACGTC. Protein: CASGLELCEQYV.

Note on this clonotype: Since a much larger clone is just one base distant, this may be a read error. DNA of the CDR3: TGTACCAGCAGCTTTTATTCCGGGACAGGACACACCGGGGAGCTGTTTTTT. Translated, it gives CTSSFYSGTGHTGELFF. The chain couples TRBV7-9 to TRBJ2-2, with 8 bases fitting TRBD1. The germline CDR1 and CDR2 sequences are SEHNR and FQNEAQ (reference sequence). The length of the CDR3 is 17 residues. Complete variable domain (other parts from reference TRBV7-9 and TRBJ2-2): DTGVSQNPRHKITKRGQNVTFRCDPISEHNRLYWYRQTLGQGPEFLTYFQNEAQLEKSRLLSDRFSAERPKGSFSTLEIQRTEQGDSAMYLCTSSFYSGTGHTGELFFGEGSRLTVL.

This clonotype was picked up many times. CDR3: CSATDREPNEQFF. The CDR3 region has the DNA TGCAGTGCCACGGACAGGGAGCCAAATGAGCAGTTCTTC. J is TRBJ2-1 and V is TRBV20-1, with 8 bases that match TRBD1. The CDR3 has 13 amino acids. Germline V gives CDR1 DFQATT, CDR2 SNEGSKA (reference sequence). V was pared by 6 bases and J by 7 bases, with 8 bases of the junction left unmatched.

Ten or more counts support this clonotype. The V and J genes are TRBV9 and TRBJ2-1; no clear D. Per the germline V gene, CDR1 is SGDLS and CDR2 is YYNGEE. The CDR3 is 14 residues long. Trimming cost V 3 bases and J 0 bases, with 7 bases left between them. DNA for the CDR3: TGTGCCAGCAGCGAGGGCATCTCCTACAATGAGCAGTTCTTC. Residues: CASSEGISYNEQFF.

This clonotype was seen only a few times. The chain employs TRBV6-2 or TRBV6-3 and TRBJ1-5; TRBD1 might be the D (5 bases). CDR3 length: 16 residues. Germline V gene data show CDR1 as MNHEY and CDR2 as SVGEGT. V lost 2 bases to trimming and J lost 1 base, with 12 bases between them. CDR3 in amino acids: CASSYPSKGSNQPQHF. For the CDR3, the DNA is TGTGCCAGCAGTTACCCCTCGAAGGGGAGCAATCAGCCCCAGCATTTT.

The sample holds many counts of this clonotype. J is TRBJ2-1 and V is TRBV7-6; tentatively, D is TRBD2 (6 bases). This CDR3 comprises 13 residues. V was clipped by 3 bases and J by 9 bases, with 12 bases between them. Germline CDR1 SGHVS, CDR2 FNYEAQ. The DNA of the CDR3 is TGTGCCAGCAGCTTGGACGGGCGGGGTGAGCAGTTCTTC. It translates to CASSLDGRGEQFF.

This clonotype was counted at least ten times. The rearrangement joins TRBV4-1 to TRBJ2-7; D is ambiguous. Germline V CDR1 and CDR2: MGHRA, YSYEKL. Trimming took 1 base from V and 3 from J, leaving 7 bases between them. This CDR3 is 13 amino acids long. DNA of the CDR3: TGCGCCAGCAGCCAAGTGGGCGTCTACGAGCAGTACTTC. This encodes CASSQVGVYEQYF.

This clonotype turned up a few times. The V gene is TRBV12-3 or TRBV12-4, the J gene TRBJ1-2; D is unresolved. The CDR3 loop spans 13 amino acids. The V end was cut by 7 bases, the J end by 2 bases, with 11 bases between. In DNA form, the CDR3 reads TGTGCCAGCACCTTGGGGATAAACTATGGCTACACCTTC. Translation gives CASTLGINYGYTF.